The clone carrying this T cell receptor (beta chain) was seen only a few times. Other DNA sequences within the sample encode an identical CDR3. This entry belongs to a study of blood T cell repertoires in COVID-19. V lost 3 bases and J lost 0, with 8 bases in between. From germline, CDR1 is LNHDA and CDR2 SQIVND (reference sequence). This CDR3 region has 14 residues. The repertoire was sequenced with immunoSEQ multiplex PCR; TCRdb's copy has only in-frame clones and lacks some. The table includes 470,000 or so clones, 70% to 90% detected once. The V call is TRBV19, the J call TRBJ1-1, with D possibly being TRBD1 (5 bases). The receptor comes from a human donor in a cohort sampled during active COVID-19. The sample taken for sequencing was peripheral blood. The DNA for the CDR3 is TGTGCCAGTAGTATCGGACACTTGAACACTGAAGCTTTCTTT. Its protein product is CASSIGHLNTEAFF.